These 2 T cell receptor beta chains were all obtained from the same sample, sequenced in a study of blood T cell repertoires in COVID-19. The data were produced by immunoSEQ multiplex PCR, yet TCRdb's version contains in-frame clones alone and is incomplete. The sample carries about 150,000 clones, 80% to 90% recorded once. Sequenced: peripheral blood. The receptors here all came from a man in his 70s with acute or convalescent COVID-19.

This clone has only a few counts. V is TRBV7-9 and J is TRBJ2-7, with TRBD1 identical over 8 bases. With V trimmed by 5 bases and J by 4 bases, 16 bases remained unmatched. Germline V lookup: CDR1 SEHNR, CDR2 FQNEAQ (reference sequence). This CDR3 has 17 residues. CDR3 coding DNA: TGTGCCAGCAGCCCCCTTAATCCAGGGGGCAAAGGATACGAGCAGTACTTC. This sequence encodes CASSPLNPGGKGYEQYF.

This chain connects TRBV6-5 to TRBJ1-2, with D unresolved. CDR1 is MNHEY, CDR2 SVGAGI, per germline. The CDR3 is 13 residues long. Trimming pared 6 bases from V and 4 bases from J, leaving 12 bases between. The chain's CDR3 is CASRLDTFYGYTF. CDR3 bases: TGTGCCAGCAGACTAGACACATTCTATGGCTACACCTTC.